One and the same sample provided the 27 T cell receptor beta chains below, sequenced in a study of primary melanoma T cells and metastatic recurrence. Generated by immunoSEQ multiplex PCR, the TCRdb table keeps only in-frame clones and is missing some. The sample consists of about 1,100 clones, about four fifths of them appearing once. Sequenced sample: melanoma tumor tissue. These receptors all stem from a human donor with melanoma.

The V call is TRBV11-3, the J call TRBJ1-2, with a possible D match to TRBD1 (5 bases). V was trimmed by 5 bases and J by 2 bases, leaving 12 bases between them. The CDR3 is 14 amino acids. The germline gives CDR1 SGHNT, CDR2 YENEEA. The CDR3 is CASSHPTANYGYTF. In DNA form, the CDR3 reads TGTGCCAGCAGCCACCCGACAGCCAACTATGGCTACACCTTC.

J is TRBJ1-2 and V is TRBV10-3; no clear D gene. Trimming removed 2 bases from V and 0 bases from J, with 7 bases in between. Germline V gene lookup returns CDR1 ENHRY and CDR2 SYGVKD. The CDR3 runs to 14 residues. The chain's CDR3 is CAISEQIANYGYTF. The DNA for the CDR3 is TGTGCCATCAGTGAGCAGATAGCTAACTATGGCTACACCTTC.

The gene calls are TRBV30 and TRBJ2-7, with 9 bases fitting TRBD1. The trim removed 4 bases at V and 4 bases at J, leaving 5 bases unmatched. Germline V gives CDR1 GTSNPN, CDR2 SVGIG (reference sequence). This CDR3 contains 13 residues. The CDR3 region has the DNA TGTGCCTGGAAACGACAGGGGGGGTACGAGCAGTACTTC. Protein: CAWKRQGGYEQYF.

CDR3 region: CATSLVGTENIQYF. The CDR3 DNA is TGTGCCACCTCTCTCGTGGGGACCGAAAACATTCAGTACTTC. The V and J genes are TRBV12-2 and TRBJ2-4. TRBV12-2 is termed a pseudogene. The CDR3 is made up of 14 amino acids.

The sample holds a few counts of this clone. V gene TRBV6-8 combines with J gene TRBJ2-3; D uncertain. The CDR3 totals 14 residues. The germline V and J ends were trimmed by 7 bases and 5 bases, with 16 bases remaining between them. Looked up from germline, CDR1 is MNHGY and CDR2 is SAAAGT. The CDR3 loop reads CASTSTQDRDTQYF. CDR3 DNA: TGTGCCAGCACCTCCACCCAGGACCGAGATACGCAGTATTTT.

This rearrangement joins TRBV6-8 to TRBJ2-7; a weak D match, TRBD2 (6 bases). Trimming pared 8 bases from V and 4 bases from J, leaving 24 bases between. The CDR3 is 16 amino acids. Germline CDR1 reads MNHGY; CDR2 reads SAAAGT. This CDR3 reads CASGNTGTVPGYEQYF. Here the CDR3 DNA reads TGTGCCAGCGGTAATACCGGGACTGTTCCCGGATACGAGCAGTACTTC.

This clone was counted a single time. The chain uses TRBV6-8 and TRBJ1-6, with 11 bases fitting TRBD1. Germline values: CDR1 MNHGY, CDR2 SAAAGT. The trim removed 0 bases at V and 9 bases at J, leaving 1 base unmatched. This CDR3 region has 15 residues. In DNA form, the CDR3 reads TGTGCCAGCAGTTACTCGGGGACAGGGGGTTCACCCCTCCACTTT. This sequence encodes CASSYSGTGGSPLHF.

In DNA form, the CDR3 reads TGTGCCAGTAGTATAGTGGGGCCAGCAGGGAGAAGAGAAAAACTGTTTTTT. Protein sequence: CASSIVGPAGRREKLFF. The chain joins TRBV19 to TRBJ1-4, with TRBD1 as a possible D gene (5 bases). Per the germline V gene, CDR1 is LNHDA and CDR2 is SQIVND (reference sequence). V shed 1 base and J shed 8 bases, with 20 bases lying between them. This CDR3 is 17 amino acids long.

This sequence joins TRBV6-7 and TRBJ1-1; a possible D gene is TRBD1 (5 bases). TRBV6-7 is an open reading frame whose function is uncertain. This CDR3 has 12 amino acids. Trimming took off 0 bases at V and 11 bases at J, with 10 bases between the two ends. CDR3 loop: CASSYSGTYAFF. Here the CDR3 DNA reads TGTGCCAGCAGTTACTCGGGGACCTATGCTTTCTTT.

The CDR3 DNA follows: TGTGCCAGCAGGGGGAGAGGGGGGCCCTCTAGCACAGATACGCAGTATTTT. Residues: CASRGRGGPSSTDTQYF. The chain couples TRBV6-8 to TRBJ2-3; either TRBD1 or TRBD2 may supply D (6 bases each). The ends were cut back, 6 bases at V and 0 bases at J, with 19 bases in the middle. This CDR3 is built from 17 residues. CDR1 and CDR2 from the germline V gene are MNHGY and SAAAGT.

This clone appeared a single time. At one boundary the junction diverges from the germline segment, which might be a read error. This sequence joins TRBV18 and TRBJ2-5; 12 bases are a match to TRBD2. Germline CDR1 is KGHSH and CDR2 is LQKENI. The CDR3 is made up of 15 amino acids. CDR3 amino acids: CASSPLAGGEETQYF. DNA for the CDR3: TGTGCCAGCTCCCCACTAGCGGGAGGTGAAGAGACCCAGTACTTC. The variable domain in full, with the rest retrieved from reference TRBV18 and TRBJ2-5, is NAGVMQNPRHLVRRRGQEARLRCSPMKGHSHVYWYRQLPEEGLKFMVYLQKENIIDESGMPKERFSAEFPKEGPSILRIQQVVRGDSAAYFCASSPLAGGEETQYFGPGTRLLVL.

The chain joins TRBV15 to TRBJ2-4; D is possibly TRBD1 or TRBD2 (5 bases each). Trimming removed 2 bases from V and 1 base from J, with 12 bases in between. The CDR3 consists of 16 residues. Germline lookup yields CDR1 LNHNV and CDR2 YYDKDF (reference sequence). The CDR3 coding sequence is TGTGCCACCAGCAGATCGGGGCGAGGGGCCAAAAACATTCAGTACTTC. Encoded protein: CATSRSGRGAKNIQYF.

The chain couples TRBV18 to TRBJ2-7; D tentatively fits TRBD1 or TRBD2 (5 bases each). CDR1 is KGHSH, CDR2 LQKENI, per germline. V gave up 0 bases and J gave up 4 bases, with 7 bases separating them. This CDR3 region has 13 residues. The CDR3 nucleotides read TGTGCCAGCTCACCACCGGGGGATTACGAGCAGTACTTC. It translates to CASSPPGDYEQYF. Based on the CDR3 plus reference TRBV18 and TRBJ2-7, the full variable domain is NAGVMQNPRHLVRRRGQEARLRCSPMKGHSHVYWYRQLPEEGLKFMVYLQKENIIDESGMPKERFSAEFPKEGPSILRIQQVVRGDSAAYFCASSPPGDYEQYFGPGTRLTVT.

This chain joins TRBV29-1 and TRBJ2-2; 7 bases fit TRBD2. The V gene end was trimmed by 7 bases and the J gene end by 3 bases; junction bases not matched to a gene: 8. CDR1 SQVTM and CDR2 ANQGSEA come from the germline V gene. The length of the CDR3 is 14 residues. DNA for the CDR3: TGCAGCGCGAGTTATCGGGGGGACACCGGGGAGCTGTTTTTT. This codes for CSASYRGDTGELFF.

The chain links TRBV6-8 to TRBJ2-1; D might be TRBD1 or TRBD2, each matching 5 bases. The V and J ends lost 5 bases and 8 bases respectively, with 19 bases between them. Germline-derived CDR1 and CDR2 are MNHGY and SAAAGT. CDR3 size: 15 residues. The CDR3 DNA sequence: TGTGCCAGCAGTCCCCCCCCCGGGACGCCCCATGAGCAGTTCTTC. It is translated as CASSPPPGTPHEQFF.

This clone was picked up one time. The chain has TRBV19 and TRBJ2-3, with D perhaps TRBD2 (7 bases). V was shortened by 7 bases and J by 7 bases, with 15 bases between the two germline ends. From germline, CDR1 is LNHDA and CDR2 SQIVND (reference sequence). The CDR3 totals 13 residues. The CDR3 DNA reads TGTGCCAGTAATATGGCGGGGGCCTATACGCAGTATTTT. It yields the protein CASNMAGAYTQYF.

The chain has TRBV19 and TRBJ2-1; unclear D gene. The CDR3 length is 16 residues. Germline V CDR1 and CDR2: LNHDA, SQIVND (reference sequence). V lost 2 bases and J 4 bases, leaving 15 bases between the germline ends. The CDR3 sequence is CASSIWPELLYNEQFF. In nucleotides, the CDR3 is TGTGCCAGTAGTATATGGCCAGAGCTTCTGTACAATGAGCAGTTCTTC.

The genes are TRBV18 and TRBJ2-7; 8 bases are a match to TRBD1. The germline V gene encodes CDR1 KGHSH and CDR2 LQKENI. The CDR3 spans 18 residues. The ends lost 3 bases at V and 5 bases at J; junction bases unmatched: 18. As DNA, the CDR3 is TGTGCCAGCTCACCGTCAGCTTTTAGGGACAGGATCGCCGACGAGCAGTACTTC. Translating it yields CASSPSAFRDRIADEQYF.

In DNA, the CDR3 is TGTGCTAGTGGTCTCCTCGCGTCCTACGAGCAGTACTTC. Translating gives CASGLLASYEQYF. The chain recombines TRBV12-5 with TRBJ2-7; D is undetermined. The CDR3 covers 13 residues. V shed 5 bases and J shed 1 base, with 9 bases lying between them. CDR1 and CDR2 (germline): LGHNT, FRNRAP.

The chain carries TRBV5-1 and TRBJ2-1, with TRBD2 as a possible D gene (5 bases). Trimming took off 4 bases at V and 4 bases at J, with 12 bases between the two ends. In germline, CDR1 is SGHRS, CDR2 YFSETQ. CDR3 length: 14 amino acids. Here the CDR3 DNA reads TGCGCCAGCAGCCGCGGACTTAGATACAATGAGCAGTTCTTC. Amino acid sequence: CASSRGLRYNEQFF.

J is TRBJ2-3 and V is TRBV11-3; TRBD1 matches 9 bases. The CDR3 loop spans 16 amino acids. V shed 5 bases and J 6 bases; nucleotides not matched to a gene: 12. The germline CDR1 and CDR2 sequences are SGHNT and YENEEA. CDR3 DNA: TGTGCCAGCAGCATTACAACAGGGGGCTTAGCGGATACGCAGTATTTT. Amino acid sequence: CASSITTGGLADTQYF.

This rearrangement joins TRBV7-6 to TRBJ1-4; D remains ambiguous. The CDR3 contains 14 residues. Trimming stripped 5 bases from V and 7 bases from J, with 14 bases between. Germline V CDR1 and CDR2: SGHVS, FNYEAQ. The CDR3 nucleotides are TGTGCCAGCAGCCAATTGGCAGCATCTGAAAAACTGTTTTTT. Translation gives CASSQLAASEKLFF.

The CDR3 sequence: CASSIDPGGSSYNEQFF. CDR3 bases: TGTGCCAGTAGTATAGATCCGGGCGGGAGCTCCTACAATGAGCAGTTCTTC. The rearrangement links TRBV19 to TRBJ2-1; 7 bases are shared with TRBD2. The CDR3 contains 17 residues. Germline V CDR1 and CDR2: LNHDA, SQIVND (reference sequence). J gave up 0 bases and V 0 bases, and 5 bases lay outside the gene matches.

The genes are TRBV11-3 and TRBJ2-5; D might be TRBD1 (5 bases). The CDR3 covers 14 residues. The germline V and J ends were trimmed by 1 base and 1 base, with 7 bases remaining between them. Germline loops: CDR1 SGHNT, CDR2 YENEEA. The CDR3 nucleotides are TGTGCCAGCAGCTTAGGAGACAGCCAAGAGACCCAGTACTTC. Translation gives CASSLGDSQETQYF.

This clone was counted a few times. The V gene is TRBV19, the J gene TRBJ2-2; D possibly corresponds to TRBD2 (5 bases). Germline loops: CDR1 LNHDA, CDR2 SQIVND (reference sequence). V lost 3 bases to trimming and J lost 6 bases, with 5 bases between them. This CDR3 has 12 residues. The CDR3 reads CASSMRAGELFF. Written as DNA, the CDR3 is TGTGCCAGTAGTATGAGGGCCGGGGAGCTGTTTTTT.

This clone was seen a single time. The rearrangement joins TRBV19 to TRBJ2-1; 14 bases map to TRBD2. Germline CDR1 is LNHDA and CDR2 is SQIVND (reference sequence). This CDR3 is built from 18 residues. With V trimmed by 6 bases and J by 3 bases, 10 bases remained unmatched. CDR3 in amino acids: CASSASGLAGVNYNEQFF. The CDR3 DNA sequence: TGTGCCAGTAGCGCCTCGGGACTAGCGGGGGTTAACTACAATGAGCAGTTCTTC. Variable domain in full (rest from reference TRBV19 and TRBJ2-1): DGGITQSPKYLFRKEGQNVTLSCEQNLNHDAMYWYRQDPGQGLRLIYYSQIVNDFQKGDIAEGYSVSREKKESFPLTVTSAQKNPTAFYLCASSASGLAGVNYNEQFFGPGTRLTVL.

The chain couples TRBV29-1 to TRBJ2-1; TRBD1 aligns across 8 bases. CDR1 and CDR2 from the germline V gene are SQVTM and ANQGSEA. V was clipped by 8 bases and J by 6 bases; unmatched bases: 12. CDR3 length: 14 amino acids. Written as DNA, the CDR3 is TGCAGCCCCGCCCACAGGGGGACCGGCAATGAGCAGTTCTTC. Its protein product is CSPAHRGTGNEQFF.